This T cell receptor beta chain was documented in a study of T cells in Graves' hyperthyroidism and ophthalmopathy. Study observations and caveats: Separating ophthalmopathy from stable hyperthyroidism was achieved by a 13 V-J model.

Regions amplified from RNA transcripts were the TCR beta CDR3 regions. In the first-round RT-PCR of the TCR CDR3, the HTBI primer set was used. TCRdb fed the multiplex PCR reads into MiXCR, producing one record per CDR3 protein. The profile covers 530,000 or so distinct CDR3 sequences, with roughly a sixth appearing a single time and around 17% taken by the ten largest. Remarks on this clonotype: Antigen unknown.

The receptor's source is a young woman with Graves' ophthalmopathy. Material for sequencing was blood.

The CDR3 nucleotides read TGTGCCACCAGTGATGGCCTAGGGAGCACTGAAGCTTTCTTT. This gives the protein CATSDGLGSTEAFF. V usage is TRBV24-1 and J usage is TRBJ1-1; the D is unclear. The CDR3 contains 14 residues. Germline V gene lookup returns CDR1 KGHDR and CDR2 SFDVKD. Trimming took off 3 bases at V and 4 bases at J, with 11 bases between the two ends.